This T cell receptor (beta chain) was retrieved from a study of response to subunit inactivated influenza vaccine. TCRdb reanalysed the RT-PCR reads using MiXCR and keeps one entry per CDR3 protein. The table lists around 600,000 distinct CDR3 sequences, around 11% of them singletons. The CDR3 spans 12 residues. The germline V gene has CDR1 SGDLS and CDR2 YYNGEE. V lost 4 bases and J lost 9, with 11 bases in between. A few counts support this clonotype. This sample was also put to use in a study of T cells expressing NK-cell markers. That report notes: 5'RACE template switching with UMIs generated TCR beta cDNA. Sequencing of TCR beta repertoires drew on sorted CD3+CD56+NKG2C+, CD3+CD56+NKG2C- and CD3+CD56-NKG2C+ T cells. With respect to HCMV, seven of the eight sequenced donors were seropositive, and one was seronegative. Dominant NKG2C+ clonotypes made up 1.0-7.0% of CD8+ T cells in a handful of donors. There remained a lack of clarity about HCMV specificity of expanded NKG2C+ T cell clones.

This TCR was sampled from a man aged 50 or older who received an inactivated influenza vaccine. Sequences were derived from PBMCs from blood, sampled on the day of vaccination. V is TRBV9 and J is TRBJ1-3; D is perhaps TRBD1 (5 bases). The CDR3 here is CASSPSGGTIYF. The CDR3 DNA reads TGTGCCAGCAGCCCCTCCGGGGGCACCATATATTTT.